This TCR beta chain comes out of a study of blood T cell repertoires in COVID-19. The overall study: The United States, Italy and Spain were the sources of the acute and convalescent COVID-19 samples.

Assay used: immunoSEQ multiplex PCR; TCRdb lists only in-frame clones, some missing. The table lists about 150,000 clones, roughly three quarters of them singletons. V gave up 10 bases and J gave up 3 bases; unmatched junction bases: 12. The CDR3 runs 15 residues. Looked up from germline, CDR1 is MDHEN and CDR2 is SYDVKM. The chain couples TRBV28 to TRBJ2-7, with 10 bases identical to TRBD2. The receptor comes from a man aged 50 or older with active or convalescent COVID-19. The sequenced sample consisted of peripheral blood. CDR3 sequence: CATSGSSGRFYEQYF. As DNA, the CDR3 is TGTGCCACTTCCGGATCTAGCGGGAGATTCTACGAGCAGTACTTC.